This TCR beta chain was recovered during a study of response to subunit inactivated influenza vaccine. Germline V gives CDR1 MDHEN, CDR2 SYDVKM. The V gene lost 6 bases and the J gene lost 0 bases, with 11 bases spanning the gap. The CDR3 totals 15 residues. TCRdb re-called the RT-PCR reads with MiXCR, one entry per CDR3 protein. The sample consists of around 580,000 distinct CDR3 sequences, over 9.5% of them appearing once. The chain employs TRBV28 and TRBJ2-2, with D possibly being TRBD2 (7 bases). The TCR was taken from a man aged 50 to 60 who received an inactivated influenza vaccine. The starting material was PBMCs from blood, obtained on the day of vaccination. The CDR3 DNA sequence: TGTGCCAGCAGGCCGGGGGGCGCGAACACCGGGGAGCTGTTTTTT. This sequence encodes CASRPGGANTGELFF.